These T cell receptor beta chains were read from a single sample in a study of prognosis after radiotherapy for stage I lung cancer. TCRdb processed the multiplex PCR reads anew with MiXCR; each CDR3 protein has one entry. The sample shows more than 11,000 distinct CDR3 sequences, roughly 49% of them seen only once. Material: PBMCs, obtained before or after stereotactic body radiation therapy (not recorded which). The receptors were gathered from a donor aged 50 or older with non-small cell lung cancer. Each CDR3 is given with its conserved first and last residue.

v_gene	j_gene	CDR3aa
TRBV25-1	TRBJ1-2	CASSSPQVREVGGYTF
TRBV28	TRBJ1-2	CASSLEARTYGYTF
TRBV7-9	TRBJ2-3	CASSHPWDTQYF
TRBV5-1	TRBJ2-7	CATQARGSVGDEQYF
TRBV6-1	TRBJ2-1	CAAGLDEQFF
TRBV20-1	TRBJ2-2	CSARDPSPNTGELFF
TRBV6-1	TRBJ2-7	CASSATSGRDKYF
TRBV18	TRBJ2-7	CASSPGGGYEQYF
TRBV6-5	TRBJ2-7	CASSYSRSTYEQYF
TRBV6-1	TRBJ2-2	CASNPSGGQTGELFF
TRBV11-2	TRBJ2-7	CASSLGLGGHSEQYF
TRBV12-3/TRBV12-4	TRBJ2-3	CASSPFRTQYF
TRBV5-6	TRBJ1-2	CSSSLDGYGYTF
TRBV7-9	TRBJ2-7	CASSFGGSYEQYF
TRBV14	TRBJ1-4	CASSNFGAQNEKLFF
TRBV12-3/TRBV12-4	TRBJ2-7	CASSTTWGTYEQYF
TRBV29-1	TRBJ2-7	CSAGEGHEQYF
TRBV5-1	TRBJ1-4	CASSLAGQLNEKLFF
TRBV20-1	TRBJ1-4	CSARDQGAEKLFF
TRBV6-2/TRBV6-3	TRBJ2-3	CATSPGNTDTQYF
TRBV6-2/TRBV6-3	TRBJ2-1	CASRIAAMISYNEQFF
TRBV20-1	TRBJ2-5	CSAWDRGHETQYF
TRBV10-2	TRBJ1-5	CASSTGDGNQPQHF
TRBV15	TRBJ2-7	CSTSSVQGITYDQYF
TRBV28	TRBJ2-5	CASSPAGETQYF
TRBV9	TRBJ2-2	CASSVGGSGELFF
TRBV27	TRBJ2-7	CASSLRQDPPRGQYF
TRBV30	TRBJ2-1	CAWSHIGVLGQFF
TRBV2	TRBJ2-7	CASSVGPGSAYEQYF
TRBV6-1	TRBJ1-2	CASRTGGISGYGYTF
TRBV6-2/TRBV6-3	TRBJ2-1	CASSRTRRGLADNEQFF
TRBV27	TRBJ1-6	CASSLRYGGPGHKVSPLHF